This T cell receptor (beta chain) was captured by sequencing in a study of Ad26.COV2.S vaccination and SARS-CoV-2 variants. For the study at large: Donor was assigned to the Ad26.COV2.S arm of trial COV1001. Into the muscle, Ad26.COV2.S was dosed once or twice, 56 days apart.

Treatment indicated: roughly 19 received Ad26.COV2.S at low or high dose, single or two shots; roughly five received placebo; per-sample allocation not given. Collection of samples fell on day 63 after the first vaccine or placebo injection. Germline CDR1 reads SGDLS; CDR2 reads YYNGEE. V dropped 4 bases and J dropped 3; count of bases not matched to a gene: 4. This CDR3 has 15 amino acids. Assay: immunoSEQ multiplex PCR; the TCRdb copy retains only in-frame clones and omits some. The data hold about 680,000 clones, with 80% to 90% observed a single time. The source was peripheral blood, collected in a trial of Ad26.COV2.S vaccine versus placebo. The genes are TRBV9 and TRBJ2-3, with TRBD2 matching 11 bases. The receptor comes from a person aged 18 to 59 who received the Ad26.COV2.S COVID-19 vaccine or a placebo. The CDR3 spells CASSSSGGWTDTQYF. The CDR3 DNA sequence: TGTGCCAGCAGCTCTAGCGGGGGGTGGACAGATACGCAGTATTTT.